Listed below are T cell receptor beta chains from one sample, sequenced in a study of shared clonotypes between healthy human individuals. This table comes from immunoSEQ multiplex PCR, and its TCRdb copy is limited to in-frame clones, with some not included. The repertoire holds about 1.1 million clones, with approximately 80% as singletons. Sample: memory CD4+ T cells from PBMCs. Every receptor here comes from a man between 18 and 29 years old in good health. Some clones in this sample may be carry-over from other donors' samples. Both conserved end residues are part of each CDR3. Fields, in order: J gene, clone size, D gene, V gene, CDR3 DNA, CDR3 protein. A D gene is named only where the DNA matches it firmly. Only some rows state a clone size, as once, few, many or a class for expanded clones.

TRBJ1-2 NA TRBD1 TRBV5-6 TGTGCCAGCAGCCATTGGGGAAGGGGGCGTAGCTATGGCTACACCTTC CASSHWGRGRSYGYTF
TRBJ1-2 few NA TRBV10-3 TGTGCCATCAGTGAGTCTGGAGCGGAGAACTATGGCTACACCTTC CAISESGAENYGYTF
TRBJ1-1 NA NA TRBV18 TGTGCCAGCTCATCACTAGGACAGAAAATGAACACTGAAGCTTTCTTT CASSSLGQKMNTEAFF
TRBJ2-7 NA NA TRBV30 TGTGCCTGGAGTGTACTAGGGAACCCCTACGAGCAGTACTTC CAWSVLGNPYEQYF
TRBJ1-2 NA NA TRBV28 TGTGCCAGCAGTCCCCACGGGACCCAGGGTAACTATGGCTACACCTTC CASSPHGTQGNYGYTF
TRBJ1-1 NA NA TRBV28 TGTGCCAGCACGGGGGGCACTGAAGCTTTCTTT CASTGGTEAFF
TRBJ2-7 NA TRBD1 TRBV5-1 TGCGCCAGCAGCCAGGGGGCGAACGAGCAGTACTTC CASSQGANEQYF
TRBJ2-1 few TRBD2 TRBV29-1 TGCAGCGTAGGACTAGCGGGAGGAACATCCTACAATGAGCAGTTCTTC CSVGLAGGTSYNEQFF
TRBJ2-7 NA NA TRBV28 TGTGCCAGCATGGGAGGACAGGCGAGCTACGAGCAGTACTTC CASMGGQASYEQYF
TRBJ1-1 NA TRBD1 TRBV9 TGTGCCAGCAGCGTAGATCCAGGGGGCGGGTCTGAAGCTTTCTTT CASSVDPGGGSEAFF
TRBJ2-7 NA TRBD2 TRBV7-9 TGTGCCAGCAGCTCTCCCCTTGGGGGAGGGCCTCGCTACGAGCAGTACTTC CASSSPLGGGPRYEQYF
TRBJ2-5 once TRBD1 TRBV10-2 TGCGCCAGCACGGGACAGGGGTGGGAGACCCAGTACTTC CASTGQGWETQYF
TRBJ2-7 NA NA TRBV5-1 TGCGCCAGCAGCTTGGGAAGGACCCCCGCCCGCGAGCAGTACTTC CASSLGRTPAREQYF
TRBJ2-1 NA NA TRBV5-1 TGCGCCAGCAGCTTGTTTTCCAGGGACGGTGAGCAGTTCTTC CASSLFSRDGEQFF
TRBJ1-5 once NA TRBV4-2 TGTGCCAGCAGCCAAGTAGGCCGCTCCGGGCCCCAGCATTTT CASSQVGRSGPQHF
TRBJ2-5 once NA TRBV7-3 TGTGCCAGCAGCTTAGGGGGATTAGCAAGGGAGACCCAGTACTTC CASSLGGLARETQYF
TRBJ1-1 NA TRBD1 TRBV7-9 TGTGCCAGCAGCTCGGAGGTAGGACAGGGCAGCACTGAAGCTTTCTTT CASSSEVGQGSTEAFF
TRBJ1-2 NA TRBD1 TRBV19 TGTGCCAGTAGTATCCAACAGGGGAGCTATGGCTACACCTTC CASSIQQGSYGYTF